This T cell receptor beta chain was profiled in a study of Graves' ophthalmopathy and Graves' hyperthyroidism (dated by TCRdb to the late 2010s). Some background on the complete study: Hyperthyroidism was considered stable if no progression to ophthalmopathy occurred within 18 months of follow-up. In more than five hyperthyroidism patients, T-cell repertoires of thyroid tissue and blood were compared. In total, 135 blood samples were TCR-sequenced: approximately 42 ophthalmopathy, over 70 hyperthyroidism and some 17 hyperthyroidism-to-ophthalmopathy patients. Once sampling was done, hyperthyroidism patients were given methimazole at a starting dose of 30 mg daily, while ophthalmopathy patients were given high-dose intravenous methylprednisolone. To explore V-J signatures that distinguish ophthalmopathy from hyperthyroidism, a discovery set of 100 patients was enrolled, made up of about 40 with ophthalmopathy and some 56 with stable hyperthyroidism. The study used TCR beta repertoire signatures to distinguish Graves' ophthalmopathy from Graves' hyperthyroidism and to predict progression to ophthalmopathy. An independent validation cohort was composed of roughly 18 hyperthyroidism patients and around 16 patients who later progressed from hyperthyroidism to ophthalmopathy.

For repertoire sequencing, TCR beta CDR3 regions were amplified from RNA transcripts. The first round of RT-PCR was done with HTBI primers and the Qiagen OneStep RT-PCR kit, and was followed by a second round of multiplex PCR, then size selection and purification. Sequencing of the libraries was carried out on an Illumina HiSeq2000 in paired-end mode with 100 bp reads. Concerning the study's data processing: SOAPnuke was used for read processing, and reads with adapters, uncalled bases, a mean Phred below 15, or no exact constant-primer or identifier match were discarded. COPE v1.2.5 was used to merge the high-quality paired reads. Each unique nucleotide sequence was defined as a clonotype, and clonotypes were aligned to IMGT TRB V, D and J references with MiTCR v1.1. The analysis was limited to V-J combinations with a frequency above 0.0001, which together covered 98% to 99.2% of repertoires. For each V-J combination, a TCR clonal expansion and chaos score was defined as F50 clonal expansion divided by the chaos observed in the TCRdist matrix. Features were reduced by Welch's t-statistics and random forest to approximately 12 V-J combinations, which fed a naive Bayes classifier. Thyroid-blood repertoire similarity was quantified with the Morisita-Horn index. TCRdb reprocessed the public reads (quality trimming at Q25 with fastp, clone calling with MiXCR) and kept in-frame beta chains. Under each unique CDR3 protein, matching rows form one entry showing the most common genes and DNA. The V and J calls were not made by the authors but by TCRdb's processing. The sample has over a million distinct CDR3 sequences on record, 35% to 45% of them singletons. The top ten constitute more than 9.5% of the sample.

The germline V gene sets CDR1 to SQVTM and CDR2 to ANQGSEA. The V end loses 7 bases and the J end loses 2 bases, and a stretch of 15 bases separates them. CDR3 length: 13 amino acids, cysteine to phenylalanine. The kept DNA is CDR3 alone, 39 bases in frame from the first base. Hyperthyroidism patients were newly diagnosed, with disease duration under 2 months, and aged 18 to 65 years. Patients with other autoimmune diseases, uncontrolled infections, pregnancy or lactation were excluded from the study. Diagnosis relied on clinical symptoms, serum thyroxine, TRAb, thyroid ultrasound and orbital computed tomography. Trizol reagent was used to extract the total RNA, and its quality was then checked on an Agilent 2100 Bioanalyzer. Remarks on this clonotype: The antigen this receptor binds is unknown. Base qualities are not provided; no much larger clone lies one nucleotide away.

What the work shows at the level of the full study, not this receptor alone: Sample size was not predetermined statistically, and investigators were not blinded to group allocation. Most expanded thyroid clonotypes with frequency above 0.001 were also detected in blood, suggesting blood repertoires may reflect the thyroid immune response. Ophthalmopathy was separated from stable hyperthyroidism by the 13-signature model with about 88% sensitivity and less than 82% specificity in cross-validation and with 80%/75% in the test set. In validation, the model predicted ophthalmopathy progression with more than 55% sensitivity and 72.22% specificity; some twelve predicted patients were CT-confirmed with GO in a median of about 7.1 months.

Sequenced sample: peripheral blood or thyroid tissue (not recorded which). The chain is encoded by TRBV29-1 joined to TRBJ2-7, with the D gene not clear enough to name. The sequence was collected from an adult man with Graves' hyperthyroidism. The nucleotide sequence reads TGCAGCGAAGGTTCCGGCAGAACCTACGAGCAGTACTTC. It translates to CSEGSGRTYEQYF.